This T cell receptor (beta chain) was sequenced in a study of OX40 agonist ivuxolimab in advanced cancers. The CDR3 covers 15 residues. Germline CDR1 LNHNV, CDR2 YYDKDF (reference sequence). Germline trimming cut 0 bases from V and 5 bases from J; bases unmatched to any gene: 4. The study, taken as a whole, reports: The authors did not determine the antigen specificity of the expanded peripheral T cells.

This clone was seen more than once but under ten times. The antigen remains undetermined. Repertoires were generated with immunoSEQ multiplex PCR, while TCRdb's copy carries only in-frame clones and drops some. The profile covers 73,000 or so clones, with roughly 85% appearing a single time and approximately 0.75% taken by the ten largest. Cycle 7 day 1, cycle 4 day 1, and baseline were the timepoints at which blood was sampled. The sequencing here drew on CD4+ or CD8+ T cells sorted from blood, taken in a trial of the OX40 agonist ivuxolimab. This receptor was taken from an adult with an advanced solid tumor such as melanoma, head and neck, liver or kidney cancer. This chain joins TRBV15 and TRBJ2-1, with 7 positions matching TRBD2. CDR3 residues: CATSRDLGTNNEQFF. CDR3 nucleotide sequence: TGTGCCACCAGCAGAGATTTAGGGACTAACAATGAGCAGTTCTTC.